The clone carrying this TCR beta chain was detected only once. The antigen remains unidentified. These data originate in a study of blood T cells in healthy people across ages. A J-beta primer mix and a sample-barcoded 5' primer were used in a second PCR of about 7 to 12 cycles. TCRdb recomputed calls from the 5' RACE reads with MiXCR, one row per CDR3 protein. In the table there are 1,500,000 or so distinct CDR3 sequences, approximately 43% of which are singletons. Germline V lookup: CDR1 SGHVS, CDR2 FQNEAQ. CDR3 length: 16 amino acids. General study results and limits: The authors considered diversity estimates from one million T cells to be underestimates.

Sequencing used blood. This TCR derives from a woman aged 18-29 years in good health. The chain has TRBV7-8 and TRBJ2-5, with TRBD1 matching over 10 bases. The J call is in doubt because the DNA end fits TRBJ2-7 better. The CDR3 protein is CASSLDWTGGNYEQYF. CDR3 coding DNA: TGTGCCAGCAGCTTAGATTGGACAGGGGGGAACTACGAGCAGTACTTC.